A single sample is the source of the 19 T cell receptor beta chains below, sequenced in a study of blood T cell repertoires in COVID-19. Using immunoSEQ multiplex PCR, the repertoire was profiled, and TCRdb retains in-frame clones only, with some absent. The sample shows some 140,000 clones, roughly 83% of them seen only once. The sample taken for sequencing was peripheral blood. These receptors were obtained from an elderly woman with acute or convalescent COVID-19.

This clone was detected only a few times. V is TRBV9 and J is TRBJ1-2; weak D call: TRBD1 (6 bases). The CDR3 runs 14 residues. Trimming left V 3 bases short and J 8 bases short, with 17 bases between. Germline V CDR1 and CDR2: SGDLS, YYNGEE. The CDR3 loop reads CASSADRAINGYTF. CDR3 DNA sequence: TGTGCCAGCAGCGCGGACAGAGCTATCAACGGCTACACCTTC.

The chain couples TRBV6-4 to TRBJ2-1; 9 positions agree with TRBD2. J lost 4 bases, V lost 5 bases, and 6 bases had no gene match. Germline V gene data show CDR1 as MRHNA and CDR2 as SNTAGT. The CDR3 is made up of 15 amino acids. The CDR3 protein is CASSSLAGAYNEQFF. CDR3 coding DNA: TGTGCCAGCAGTAGCTTAGCGGGAGCTTACAATGAGCAGTTCTTC.

This clone came up a few times. This sample includes further DNA sequences coding for the same CDR3. This chain links TRBV7-2 with TRBJ1-6; 7 bases match TRBD1. Per the germline V gene, CDR1 is SGHTA and CDR2 is FQGNSA. The CDR3 length is 16 residues. The ends lost 5 bases at V and 1 base at J; junction bases unmatched: 5. The DNA of the CDR3 is TGTGCCAGCAGCCCCCGACAGGGTTCCTATAATTCACCCCTCCACTTT. This codes for CASSPRQGSYNSPLHF.

This chain links TRBV5-6 with TRBJ1-2; D possibly corresponds to TRBD1 (5 bases). Trimming stripped 4 bases from V and 6 bases from J, with 16 bases between. The CDR3 consists of 14 residues. Germline CDR1 reads SGHDT; CDR2 reads YYEEEE. The CDR3 nucleotides read TGTGCCAGCAGCCCCTGGACACAACGAGATGGCTACACCTTC. Its protein product is CASSPWTQRDGYTF.

The chain links TRBV11-2 to TRBJ1-3, with 10 positions matching TRBD1. The V and J ends lost 9 bases and 5 bases, in that order; junction bases with no gene match: 10. Germline V gene lookup returns CDR1 SGHAT and CDR2 FQNNGV. The CDR3 totals 15 residues. Written as DNA, the CDR3 is TGTGCCAGTAGCACAAGACAGGGGGCTAGAAACACCATATATTTT. It is translated as CASSTRQGARNTIYF.

The J gene is TRBJ2-2, the V gene TRBV7-9, with D perhaps TRBD1 (6 bases). Germline V gives CDR1 SEHNR, CDR2 FQNEAQ (reference sequence). Trimming stripped 3 bases from V and 6 bases from J, with 14 bases between. The CDR3 sequence is 15 residues long. The CDR3 DNA follows: TGTGCCAGCAGCTTTCGTGGGGGCTTGGCCGGGGAGCTGTTTTTT. Amino acid sequence: CASSFRGGLAGELFF.

V usage is TRBV7-8 and J usage is TRBJ1-2; the match to TRBD1 covers 8 bases. Losses at the gene ends were 5 bases for V and 2 bases for J; bases not matched to a gene: 7. CDR1 is SGHVS and CDR2 is FQNEAQ in the germline V gene. The CDR3 has 15 amino acids. In nucleotides, the CDR3 is TGTGCCAGCAGCCCGGGGGACAGGTGGAACTATGGCTACACCTTC. It codes for CASSPGDRWNYGYTF.

The rearrangement joins TRBV27 to TRBJ2-7; a possible D gene is TRBD2 (5 bases). Germline CDR1 reads MNHEY; CDR2 reads SMNVEV (reference sequence). The CDR3 runs to 15 residues. V was shortened by 0 bases and J by 2 bases, with 11 bases between the two germline ends. CDR3 in DNA: TGTGCCAGCAGTTTATCGAAAAGCGGTGCCTACGAGCAGTACTTC. This translates into CASSLSKSGAYEQYF.

The rearrangement joins TRBV12-3 or TRBV12-4 to TRBJ1-3; 7 bases line up with TRBD1. The CDR3 covers 13 residues. With V trimmed by 5 bases and J by 4 bases, 2 bases remained unmatched. CDR3 protein: CASSRGLGNTIYF. The CDR3 region has the DNA TGTGCCAGCAGTAGGGGGCTCGGAAACACCATATATTTT.

The chain employs TRBV11-2 and TRBJ2-3; D is unresolved. There are 12 residues in the CDR3. Trimming left V 4 bases short and J 2 bases short, with 4 bases between. The V gene's germline CDR1 is SGHAT and CDR2 FQNNGV. The DNA for the CDR3 is TGTGCCAGCAGCTCCCTCACAGATACGCAGTATTTT. Protein sequence: CASSSLTDTQYF.

The gene calls are TRBV12-5 and TRBJ1-6; 9 positions agree with TRBD1. With V trimmed by 6 bases and J by 6 bases, 3 bases remained unmatched. This CDR3 contains 14 residues. Germline CDR1 and CDR2: LGHNT and FRNRAP. CDR3 bases: TGTGCTAGTGGCCGGGACAGGGTTAATTCACCCCTCCACTTT. This encodes CASGRDRVNSPLHF.

The chain joins TRBV19 to TRBJ1-2; 8 bases are a match to TRBD1. The CDR3 spans 14 residues. V lost 5 bases, J lost 4 bases, and 6 bases stayed unmatched. The V gene's germline CDR1 is LNHDA and CDR2 SQIVND (reference sequence). This CDR3 is CASSGQGRGYGYTF. Here the CDR3 DNA reads TGTGCCAGTAGTGGACAGGGCCGGGGCTATGGCTACACCTTC.

The chain recombines TRBV6-6 with TRBJ1-1, with D possibly TRBD1 on 6 matching bases. The CDR3 loop spans 13 amino acids. With 6 bases removed from V and 0 bases from J, the gap between germline ends came to 8 bases. Germline V CDR1 and CDR2: MNHNY, SVGAGI (reference sequence). In DNA, the CDR3 is TGTGCCAGCAGATGGACAGTGAACACTGAAGCTTTCTTT. It translates to CASRWTVNTEAFF.

The chain uses TRBV5-1 and TRBJ2-7, with TRBD1 matching over 8 bases. Trimming at V came to 0 bases and at J to 5 bases, leaving 4 bases not matched to a gene. CDR3 length equals 14 residues. The V gene's germline CDR1 is SGHRS and CDR2 YFSETQ. In nucleotides, the CDR3 is TGCGCCAGCAGCTTGGGGACAGGGTCCCACGAGCAGTACTTC. Translating gives CASSLGTGSHEQYF.

This chain joins TRBV4-3 and TRBJ2-1, with D tentatively TRBD2 (5 bases). The CDR3 runs to 19 residues. The V gene's germline CDR1 is LGHNA and CDR2 YSLEER. V was pared by 0 bases and J by 4 bases, with 22 bases between. The CDR3 here is CASSQDPPRAGRYYNEQFF. The CDR3 coding sequence is TGCGCCAGCAGCCAAGATCCACCCCGGGCTGGGAGATATTACAATGAGCAGTTCTTC.

The chain has TRBV5-6 and TRBJ1-2; no clear D gene. The V end was cut by 5 bases, the J end by 3 bases, with 5 bases between. The CDR3 extends over 11 amino acids. The germline V gene encodes CDR1 SGHDT and CDR2 YYEEEE. CDR3 DNA: TGTGCCAGCAGGAGAGACTATGGCTACACCTTC. It is translated as CASRRDYGYTF.

With regard to this clone: Other nucleotide sequences from this sample produce the same CDR3. The chain links TRBV6-5 to TRBJ1-5, with TRBD1 identical over 10 bases. V dropped 5 bases and J dropped 4; count of bases not matched to a gene: 2. CDR1 and CDR2 from the germline V gene are MNHEY and SVGAGI. The CDR3 totals 14 residues. The CDR3: CASSLGQGNQPQHF. The CDR3 DNA sequence: TGTGCCAGCAGTCTGGGACAGGGGAATCAGCCCCAGCATTTT.

This sequence joins TRBV6-2 or TRBV6-3 and TRBJ2-5; 7 bases align to TRBD2. Unmatched junction bases numbered 7, after V lost 5 bases and J lost 4 bases. The CDR3 totals 14 residues. Germline V gene sequence: CDR1 MNHEY, CDR2 SVGEGT. The CDR3 DNA reads TGTGCCAGCAGTGGCTACGGGGGGTCAGAGACCCAGTACTTC. It codes for CASSGYGGSETQYF.

V gene TRBV5-1 combines with J gene TRBJ2-7, with 13 bases identical to TRBD2. The V gene end was trimmed by 0 bases and the J gene end by 5 bases; junction bases not matched to a gene: 8. The germline V gene has CDR1 SGHRS and CDR2 YFSETQ. The CDR3 extends over 17 amino acids. The CDR3, as DNA: TGCGCCAGCAGCTTGGCCGGACTAGCGGGAGTTGTGGACGAGCAGTACTTC. It specifies CASSLAGLAGVVDEQYF.